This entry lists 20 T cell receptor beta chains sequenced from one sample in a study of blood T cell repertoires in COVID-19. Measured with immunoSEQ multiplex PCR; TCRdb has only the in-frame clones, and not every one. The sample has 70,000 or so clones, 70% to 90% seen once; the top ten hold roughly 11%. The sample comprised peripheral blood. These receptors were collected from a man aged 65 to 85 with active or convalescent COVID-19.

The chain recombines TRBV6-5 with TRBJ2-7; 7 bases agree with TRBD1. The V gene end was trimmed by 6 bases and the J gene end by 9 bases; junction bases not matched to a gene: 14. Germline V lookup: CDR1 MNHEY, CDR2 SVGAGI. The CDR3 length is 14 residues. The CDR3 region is CASRVGTEEGRQYF. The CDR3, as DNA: TGTGCCAGCAGAGTAGGGACAGAGGAAGGACGGCAGTACTTC.

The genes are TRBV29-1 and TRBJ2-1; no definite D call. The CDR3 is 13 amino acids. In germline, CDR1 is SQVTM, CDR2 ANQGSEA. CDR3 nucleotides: TGCTCAGTGTCTCTTTCTGCACACAATGAGCAGTTCTTC. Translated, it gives CSVSLSAHNEQFF.

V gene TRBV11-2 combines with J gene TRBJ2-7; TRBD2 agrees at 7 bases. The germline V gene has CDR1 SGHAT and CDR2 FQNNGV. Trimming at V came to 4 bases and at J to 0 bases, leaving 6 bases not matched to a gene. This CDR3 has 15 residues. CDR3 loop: CASSWSGANSYEQYF. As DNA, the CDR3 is TGTGCCAGCAGCTGGAGCGGGGCAAACTCCTACGAGCAGTACTTC.

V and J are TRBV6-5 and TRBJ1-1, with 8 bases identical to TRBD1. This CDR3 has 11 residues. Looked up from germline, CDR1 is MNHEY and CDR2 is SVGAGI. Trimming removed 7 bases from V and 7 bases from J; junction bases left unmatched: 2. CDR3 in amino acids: CASTGQGEAFF. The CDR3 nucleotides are TGTGCCAGCACTGGACAGGGTGAAGCTTTCTTT.

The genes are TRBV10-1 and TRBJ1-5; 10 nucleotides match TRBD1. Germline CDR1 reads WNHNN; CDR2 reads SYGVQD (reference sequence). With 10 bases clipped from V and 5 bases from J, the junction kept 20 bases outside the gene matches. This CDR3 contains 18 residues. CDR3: CATPEGRPGQGIYQPQHF. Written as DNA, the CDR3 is TGCGCCACCCCAGAGGGCCGACCGGGACAGGGGATTTATCAGCCCCAGCATTTT.

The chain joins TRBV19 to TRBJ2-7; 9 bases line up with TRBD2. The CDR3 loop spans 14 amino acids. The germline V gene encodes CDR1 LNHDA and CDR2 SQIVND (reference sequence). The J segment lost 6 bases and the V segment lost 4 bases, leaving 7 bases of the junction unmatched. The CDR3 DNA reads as TGTGCCAGTAGTACCACTAGCGGGCCCGCCGAGCAGTACTTC. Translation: CASSTTSGPAEQYF.

CDR3 nucleotide sequence: TGTGCCAGCAGCTTAAGGCAGGGAGGTTCCTACGAGCAGTACTTC. It encodes CASSLRQGGSYEQYF. V usage is TRBV11-2 and J usage is TRBJ2-7; D is possibly TRBD2 (6 bases). Germline-derived CDR1 and CDR2 are SGHAT and FQNNGV. The CDR3 is 15 residues long. V lost 2 bases to trimming and J lost 1 base, with 12 bases between them.

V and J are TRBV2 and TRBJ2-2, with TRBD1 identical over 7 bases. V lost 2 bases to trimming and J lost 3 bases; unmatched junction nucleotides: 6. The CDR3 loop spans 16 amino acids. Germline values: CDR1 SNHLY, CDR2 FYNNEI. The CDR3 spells CASSELGTAHTGELFF. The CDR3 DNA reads TGTGCCAGCAGTGAACTCGGGACAGCCCACACCGGGGAGCTGTTTTTT.

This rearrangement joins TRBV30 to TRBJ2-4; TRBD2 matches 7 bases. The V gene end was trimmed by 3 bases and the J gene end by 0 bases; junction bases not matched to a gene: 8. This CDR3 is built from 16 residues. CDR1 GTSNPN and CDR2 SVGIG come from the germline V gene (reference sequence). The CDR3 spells CAWSPAGILAKNIQYF. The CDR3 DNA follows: TGTGCCTGGAGCCCAGCGGGGATACTAGCCAAAAACATTCAGTACTTC.

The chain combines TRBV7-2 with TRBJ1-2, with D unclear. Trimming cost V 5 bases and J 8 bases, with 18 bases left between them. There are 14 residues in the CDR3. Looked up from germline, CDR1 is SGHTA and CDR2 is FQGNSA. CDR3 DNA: TGTGCCAGCAGCCCCCGTTTACAGACGGGAGGCTACACCTTC. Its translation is CASSPRLQTGGYTF.

CDR3 bases: TGTGCCACCAGTGGTCCCGGGACGGAGTCTGGGGGGACCGGGGAGCTGTTTTTT. Translating it yields CATSGPGTESGGTGELFF. This chain joins TRBV24-1 and TRBJ2-2; D possibly corresponds to TRBD2 (6 bases). CDR3 length equals 18 residues. V gave up 5 bases and J gave up 5 bases, with 23 bases separating them. Germline CDR1 is KGHDR and CDR2 is SFDVKD.

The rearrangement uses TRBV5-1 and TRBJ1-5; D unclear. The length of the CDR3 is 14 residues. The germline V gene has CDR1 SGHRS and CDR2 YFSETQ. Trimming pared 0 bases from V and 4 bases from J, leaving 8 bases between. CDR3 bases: TGCGCCAGCAGCTTGGAGGTCAGGAATCAGCCCCAGCATTTT. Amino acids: CASSLEVRNQPQHF.

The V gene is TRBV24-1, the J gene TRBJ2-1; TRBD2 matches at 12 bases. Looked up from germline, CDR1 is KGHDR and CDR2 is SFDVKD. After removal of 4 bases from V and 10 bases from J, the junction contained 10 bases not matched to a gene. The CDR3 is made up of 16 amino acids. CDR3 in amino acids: CATSDPLAGGPEEQFF. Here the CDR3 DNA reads TGTGCCACCAGTGACCCGCTAGCGGGAGGGCCGGAAGAGCAGTTCTTC.

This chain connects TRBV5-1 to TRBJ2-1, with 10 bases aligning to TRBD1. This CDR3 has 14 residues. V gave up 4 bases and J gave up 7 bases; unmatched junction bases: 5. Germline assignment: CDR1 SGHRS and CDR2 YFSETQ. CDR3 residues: CASSGRTGGNEQFF. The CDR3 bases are TGCGCCAGCAGCGGGAGGACAGGGGGAAATGAGCAGTTCTTC.

This CDR3 reads CASSEGAANYGYTF. DNA of the CDR3: TGTGCCAGCAGTGAGGGGGCGGCTAACTATGGCTACACCTTC. The chain is built from TRBV6-1 and TRBJ1-2; tentative D call: TRBD1 (6 bases). This CDR3 spans 14 amino acids. CDR1 and CDR2 (germline): MNHNS, SASEGT. V lost 3 bases to trimming and J lost 0 bases, with 8 bases between them.

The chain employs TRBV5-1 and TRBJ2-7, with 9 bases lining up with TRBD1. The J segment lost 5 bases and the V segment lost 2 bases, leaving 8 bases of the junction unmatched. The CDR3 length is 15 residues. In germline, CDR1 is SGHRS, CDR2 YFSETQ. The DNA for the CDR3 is TGCGCCAGCAGCTTTCTCGGGGACAGGGCCCACGAGCAGTACTTC. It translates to CASSFLGDRAHEQYF.

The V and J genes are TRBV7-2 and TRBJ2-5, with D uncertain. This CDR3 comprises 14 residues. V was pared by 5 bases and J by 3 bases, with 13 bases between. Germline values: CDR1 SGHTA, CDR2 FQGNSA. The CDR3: CASSLTMSKETQYF. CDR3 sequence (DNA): TGTGCCAGCAGCCTGACAATGAGCAAAGAGACCCAGTACTTC.

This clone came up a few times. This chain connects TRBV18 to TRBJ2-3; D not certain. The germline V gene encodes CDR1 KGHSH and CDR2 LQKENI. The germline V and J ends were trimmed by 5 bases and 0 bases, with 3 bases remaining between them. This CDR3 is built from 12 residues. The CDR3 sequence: CASSTSTDTQYF. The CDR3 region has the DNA TGTGCCAGCTCAACTAGCACAGATACGCAGTATTTT.

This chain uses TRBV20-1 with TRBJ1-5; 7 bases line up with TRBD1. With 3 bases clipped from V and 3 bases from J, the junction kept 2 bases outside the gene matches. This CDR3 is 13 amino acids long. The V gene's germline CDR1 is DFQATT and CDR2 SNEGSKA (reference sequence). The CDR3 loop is CSASGQDNQPQHF. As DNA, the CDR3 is TGCAGTGCTAGTGGACAGGACAATCAGCCCCAGCATTTT.

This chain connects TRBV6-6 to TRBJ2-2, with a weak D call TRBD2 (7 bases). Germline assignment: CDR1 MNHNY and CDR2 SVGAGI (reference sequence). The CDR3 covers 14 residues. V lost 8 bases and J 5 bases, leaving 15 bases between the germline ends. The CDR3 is CASFKRGGTGELFF. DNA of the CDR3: TGTGCCAGCTTTAAGAGGGGGGGTACCGGGGAGCTGTTTTTT.